Each of the 2 T cell receptor beta chains below was sequenced from the same sample in a study of cytomegalovirus exposure and HLA in healthy donors. Some clones are missing from TCRdb's copy, which holds only in-frame ones; the method was immunoSEQ multiplex PCR. This sample yields more than 95,000 clones, of which about nine tenths are seen a single time; more than 1.5% belongs to the top ten. The specimen sequenced was PBMCs. Source of these receptors: a woman aged 18 to 35 in good health and CMV-seronegative.

V gene TRBV15 combines with J gene TRBJ1-3; D is undetermined. Looked up from germline, CDR1 is LNHNV and CDR2 is YYDKDF (reference sequence). The CDR3 has 12 amino acids. Trimming cost V 0 bases and J 6 bases, with 3 bases left between them. The DNA of the CDR3 is TGTGCCACCAGCAGAGATAAAAACACCATATATTTT. Protein: CATSRDKNTIYF. The full variable domain, in which reference TRBV15 and TRBJ1-3 provide the parts outside the CDR3, is DAMVIQNPRYQVTQFGKPVTLSCSQTLNHNVMYWYQQKSSQAPKLLFHYYDKDFNNEADTPDNFQSRRPNTSFCFLDIRSPGLGDTAMYLCATSRDKNTIYFGEGSWLTVV.

This chain joins TRBV12-1 and TRBJ2-1; the D call of TRBD2 is as the table states it, not checked on the DNA. TRBV12-1 is noted as a pseudogene. The CDR3 is 16 amino acids. CDR3 nucleotides: TGTGCCAGCAGCGTGGGACTAGCACCGACGAACAATGAGCAGTTCTTC. Translation: CASSVGLAPTNNEQFF.